This T cell receptor (beta chain) was identified in a study of graft-versus-host responses after intestinal transplantation. Looking at the study overall: Recipients across the board were started on anti-thymocyte globulin induction, then kept on tacrolimus and steroids for about 3 years. Findings and limits, study-wide: Detection of GvH clones occurred in recipient marrow, and some had their first appearance in ileum or blood. Association was observed between peak circulating GvH clone levels and early post-transplant HvG declines. The study found high graft-versus-host to host-versus-graft clonal ratios in allografts of patients with graft-donor T cell macrochimerism.

The assay was immunoSEQ multiplex PCR, and TCRdb's table has in-frame clones only and misses some. The sample carries about 100,000 clones, roughly 87% recorded once. As for this clone: Its antigen is still unknown.

The CDR3 loop spans 13 amino acids. The V gene's germline CDR1 is SGHRS and CDR2 YFSETQ. V lost 0 bases and J lost 14, with 17 bases in between. The input for sequencing was unstimulated CD4+ T cells sorted from spleen or lymph node cells, taken before transplant. This rearrangement joins TRBV5-1 to TRBJ1-2; D possibly corresponds to TRBD1 (6 bases). The source of this sequence is a human donor who was the organ donor for an intestinal transplant. The CDR3 sequence is CASSLVVTGMLTF. In DNA form, the CDR3 reads TGCGCCAGCAGCTTGGTCGTGACAGGAATGTTAACCTTC.